This T cell receptor beta chain was identified in a study of beta chain features in type 1 diabetes. Study-level points and caveats: Shorter TCRB CDR3s, moderately but significantly so, marked every one of the four CD4+ subsets in Type 1 diabetes patients. The naive, central memory and Treg TCRB repertoires looked more alike in patients than they did in healthy donors.

Concerning this clone itself: Antigen specificity is unknown.

Germline assignment: CDR1 MGHRA and CDR2 YSYEKL. V lost 1 base, J lost 6 bases, and 12 bases lay in between. The CDR3 is 14 amino acids. TCRB transcripts that were expressed got sequenced, as all of the isolated RNA had been reverse transcribed. Data came from immunoSEQ multiplex PCR; TCRdb stores just in-frame clones and leaves some out. The profile covers hundreds of thousands of clones, with approximately 28% appearing a single time and almost 0.065% taken by the ten largest. This receptor was identified in a man younger than 30 in good health. The V call is TRBV4-1, the J call TRBJ1-2, with D unresolved. Sequencing used naive CD4+ T cells from blood. The CDR3 DNA follows: TGCGCCAGCAGCCAAGGCGACGGTTTGAATGGCTACACCTTC. It is translated as CASSQGDGLNGYTF.